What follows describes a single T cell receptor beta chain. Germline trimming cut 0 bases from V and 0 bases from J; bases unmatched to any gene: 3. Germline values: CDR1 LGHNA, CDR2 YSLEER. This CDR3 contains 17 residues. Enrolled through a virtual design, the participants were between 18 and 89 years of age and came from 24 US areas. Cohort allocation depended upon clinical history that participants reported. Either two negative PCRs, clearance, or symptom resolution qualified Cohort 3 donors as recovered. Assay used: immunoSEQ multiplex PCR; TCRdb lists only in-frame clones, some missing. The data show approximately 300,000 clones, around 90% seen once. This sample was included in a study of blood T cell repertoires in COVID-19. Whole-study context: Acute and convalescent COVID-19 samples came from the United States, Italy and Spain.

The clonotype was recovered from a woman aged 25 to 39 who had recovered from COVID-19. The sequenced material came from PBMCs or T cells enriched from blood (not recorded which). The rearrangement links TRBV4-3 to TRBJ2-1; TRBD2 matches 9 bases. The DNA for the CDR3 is TGCGCCAGCAGCCAAGAAGGTAGCGGGAGCTCCTACAATGAGCAGTTCTTC. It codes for CASSQEGSGSSYNEQFF.